The source of this T cell receptor beta chain is a study of T cells in Graves' hyperthyroidism and ophthalmopathy (dated by TCRdb to between 2018 and 2021). Context from the whole study: Peripheral blood was sampled at the time of initial diagnosis, prior to any treatment. To identify distinguishing TCR V-J signatures, a discovery cohort of 100 patients was used, comprising 43 with Graves' ophthalmopathy and around 57 with stable Graves' hyperthyroidism. Prospective prediction of ophthalmopathy was tested in an independent validation cohort consisting of roughly 19 hyperthyroidism patients and some 17 patients who later progressed to ophthalmopathy. For training and testing, the roughly 93 patients in the discovery cohort were randomly divided in a 7:3 ratio. In about 6 Graves' hyperthyroidism patients, the study also compared T-cell repertoires from thyroid tissue with T-cell repertoires from blood. After blood sampling, hyperthyroidism patients were treated with methimazole at a starting dose of 30 mg daily, and ophthalmopathy patients were treated with high-dose intravenous methylprednisolone. According to the paper, TCR Vbeta CDR3 sequencing was carried out on over 130 peripheral blood samples, which came from fewer than 50 ophthalmopathy, 80 or so hyperthyroidism and roughly 17 progressor patients. Study-wide findings and limitations: No statistical method was used to set the sample size in advance, and investigators knew the group allocation. In validation, the model predicted progression to ophthalmopathy with approximately 69% sensitivity and approximately 74% specificity, a median of approximately 6.7 months before onset. A model built on a 13 V-J signature distinguished ophthalmopathy from stable hyperthyroidism, reaching 87.88% sensitivity and under 84% specificity in cross-validation and 80%/75% in testing. Most expanded thyroid clonotypes (frequency above 0.001) were also detected in blood, a finding suggesting that blood repertoires may reflect thyroid immune responses.

The cysteine opens and the phenylalanine closes a CDR3 of 14 amino acids. Only the CDR3 part of the read is kept: 42 bases, read in frame from the first base. For this chain, trimming is 2 bases at the V end and 5 bases at the J end, and the number of junction bases without a gene match is 3. Looking up the germline V gene (reference sequence) yields CDR1 LGHDT and CDR2 YNNKEL. Hyperthyroidism patients were aged 18 to 65 years and newly diagnosed, with disease duration of less than 2 months. Exclusion was applied to patients with uncontrolled infections, other autoimmune diseases, pregnancy or lactation. Diagnoses relied on clinical symptoms, serum thyroxine and TRAb, thyroid ultrasound and orbital computed tomography. Blood from progressor patients was drawn when they were first diagnosed with hyperthyroidism, before any ophthalmopathy symptoms appeared. Ficoll-Paque density gradient centrifugation was used to isolate PBMCs from 8.5 to 10 ml of fresh peripheral blood. Progressor patients were defined as those initially diagnosed with Graves' hyperthyroidism in whom ophthalmopathy developed during follow-up. Trizol reagent was used to extract total RNA, and RNA quality was then checked on an Agilent 2100 Bioanalyzer.

TCR beta CDR3 regions were amplified from RNA transcripts. The first round of RT-PCR for the TCR CDR3 was performed with the HTBI primer set and the Qiagen OneStep RT-PCR kit. A second multiplex PCR round built the libraries, followed by size selection and purification. Paired-end sequencing of the libraries was performed with 100 bp reads on an Illumina HiSeq2000. Per the original workflow: SOAPnuke was used to process the raw data, throwing out any read that contained adapters or uncalled bases, had a mean Phred below 15, or lacked an exact constant-primer or identifier match. COPE v1.2.5 was used to merge high-quality paired reads, and clonotypes were defined as unique nucleotide sequences. Clonotypes were aligned to IMGT TRBV, TRBD and TRBJ reference segments using MiTCR v1.1. The analysis was restricted to V-J combinations with a frequency above 0.0001, which together covered about 99% of the repertoires. The TCS score was defined as the ratio of F50 (clonal expansion) to E x V (chaos), calculated using BLOSUM62-based TCRdist between CDR3 peptides within each V-J. Welch's t-statistics and random forest reduced fewer than 600 V-J features to about 12, which were used in a naive Bayes classifier (R e1071). TCRdb passed the public sequencing reads through fastp at Q25 and MiXCR, retaining productive beta sequences. Every entry covers one CDR3 protein and lists the most common genes and DNA from its rows. The V and J calls come from TCRdb's annotation, not from the publication. The sample has around 700,000 distinct CDR3 sequences on record, around 20% of them singletons. The top ten clones comprise over 15% of the sample.

This clonotype was counted at least ten times. No cognate antigen has been identified for it. No much larger clone exists at a distance of one base, and base qualities are not known. This TCR came from a woman between 45 and 65 years old with Graves' hyperthyroidism that later progressed to Graves' ophthalmopathy. The sample comprised blood. Rearrangement joined TRBV3-1 to TRBJ2-3, and 8 junction bases match TRBD1. The CDR3 protein is CASSQLQGEDTQYF. The nucleotide sequence reads TGTGCCAGCAGCCAATTACAGGGGGAAGATACGCAGTATTTT.